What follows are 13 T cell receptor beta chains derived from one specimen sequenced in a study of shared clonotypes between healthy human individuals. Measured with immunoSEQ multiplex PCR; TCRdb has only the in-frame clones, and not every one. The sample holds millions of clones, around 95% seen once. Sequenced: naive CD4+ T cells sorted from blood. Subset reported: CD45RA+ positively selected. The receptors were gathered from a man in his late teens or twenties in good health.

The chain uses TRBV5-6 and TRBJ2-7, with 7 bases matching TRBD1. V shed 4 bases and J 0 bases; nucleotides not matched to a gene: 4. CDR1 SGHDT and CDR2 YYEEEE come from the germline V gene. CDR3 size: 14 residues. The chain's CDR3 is CASSTGQDSYEQYF. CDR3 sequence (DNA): TGTGCCAGCAGCACCGGACAGGACTCCTACGAGCAGTACTTC.

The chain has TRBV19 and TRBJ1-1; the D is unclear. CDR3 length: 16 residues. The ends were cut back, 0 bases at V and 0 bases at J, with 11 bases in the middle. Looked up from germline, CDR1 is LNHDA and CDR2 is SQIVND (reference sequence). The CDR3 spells CASSIDTRWLNTEAFF. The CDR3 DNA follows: TGTGCCAGTAGTATAGACACCAGGTGGTTGAACACTGAAGCTTTCTTT.

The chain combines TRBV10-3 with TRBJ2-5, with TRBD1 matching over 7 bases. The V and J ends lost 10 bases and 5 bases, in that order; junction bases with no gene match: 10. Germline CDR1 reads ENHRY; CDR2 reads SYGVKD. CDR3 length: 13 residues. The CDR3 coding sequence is TGTGCCACAGAACAGGGGCGGAGGGAGACCCAGTACTTC. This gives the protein CATEQGRRETQYF.

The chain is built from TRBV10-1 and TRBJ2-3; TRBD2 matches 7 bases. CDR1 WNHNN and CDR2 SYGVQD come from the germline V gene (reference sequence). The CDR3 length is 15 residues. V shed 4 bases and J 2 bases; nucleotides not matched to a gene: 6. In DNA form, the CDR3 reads TGCGCCAGCAGTGGGGCTAGCGGATACACAGATACGCAGTATTTT. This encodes CASSGASGYTDTQYF.

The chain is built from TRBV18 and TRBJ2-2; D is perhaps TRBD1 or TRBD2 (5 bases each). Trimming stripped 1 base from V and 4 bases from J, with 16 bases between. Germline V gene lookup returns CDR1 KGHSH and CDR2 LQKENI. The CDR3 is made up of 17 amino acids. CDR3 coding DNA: TGTGCCAGCTCACCACTGACCGGGAAGAGGGGCACCGGGGAGCTGTTTTTT. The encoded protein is CASSPLTGKRGTGELFF.

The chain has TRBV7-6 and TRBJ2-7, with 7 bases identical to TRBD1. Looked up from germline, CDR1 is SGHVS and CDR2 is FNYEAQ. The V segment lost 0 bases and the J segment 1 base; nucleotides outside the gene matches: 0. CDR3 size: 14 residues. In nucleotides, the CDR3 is TGTGCCAGCAGCTTAGCGACAGGGTCCTACGAGCAGTACTTC. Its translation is CASSLATGSYEQYF.

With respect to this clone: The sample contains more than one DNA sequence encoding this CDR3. As DNA, the CDR3 is TGTGCCAGCAGCGTAGAGGGGGGTACCGGGTACGAGCAGTACTTC. This sequence encodes CASSVEGGTGYEQYF. The chain recombines TRBV9 with TRBJ2-7; D tentatively fits TRBD1 or TRBD2 (6 bases each). V was shortened by 0 bases and J by 4 bases, with 14 bases between the two germline ends. Germline lookup yields CDR1 SGDLS and CDR2 YYNGEE. The CDR3 covers 15 residues.

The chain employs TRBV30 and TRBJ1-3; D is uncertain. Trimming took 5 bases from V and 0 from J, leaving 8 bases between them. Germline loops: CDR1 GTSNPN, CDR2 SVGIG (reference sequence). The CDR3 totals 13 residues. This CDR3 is CAWGRGSGNTIYF. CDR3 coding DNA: TGTGCCTGGGGACGGGGCTCTGGAAACACCATATATTTT.

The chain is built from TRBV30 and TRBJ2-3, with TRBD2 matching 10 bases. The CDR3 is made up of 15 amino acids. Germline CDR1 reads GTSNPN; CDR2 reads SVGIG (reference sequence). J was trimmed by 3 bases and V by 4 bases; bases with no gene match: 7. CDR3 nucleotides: TGTGCCTGGATGAGCGGGGGGGCGGGAACAGATACGCAGTATTTT. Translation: CAWMSGGAGTDTQYF.

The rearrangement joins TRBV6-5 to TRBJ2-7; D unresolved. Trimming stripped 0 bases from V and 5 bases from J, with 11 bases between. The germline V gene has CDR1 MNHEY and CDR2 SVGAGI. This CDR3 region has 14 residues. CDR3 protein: CASSYSYGKDEQYF. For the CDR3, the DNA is TGTGCCAGCAGTTACTCGTATGGTAAAGACGAGCAGTACTTC.

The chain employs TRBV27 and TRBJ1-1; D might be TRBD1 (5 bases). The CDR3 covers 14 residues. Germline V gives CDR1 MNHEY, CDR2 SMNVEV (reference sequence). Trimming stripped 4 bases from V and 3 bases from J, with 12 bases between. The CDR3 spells CASSWGGKDTEAFF. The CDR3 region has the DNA TGTGCCAGCAGTTGGGGGGGGAAGGACACTGAAGCTTTCTTT.

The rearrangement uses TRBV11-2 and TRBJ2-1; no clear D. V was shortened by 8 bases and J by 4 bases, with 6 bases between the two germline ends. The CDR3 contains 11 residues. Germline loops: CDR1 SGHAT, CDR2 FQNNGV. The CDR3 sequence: CASDLYNEQFF. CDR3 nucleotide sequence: TGTGCCAGCGACTTGTACAATGAGCAGTTCTTC.

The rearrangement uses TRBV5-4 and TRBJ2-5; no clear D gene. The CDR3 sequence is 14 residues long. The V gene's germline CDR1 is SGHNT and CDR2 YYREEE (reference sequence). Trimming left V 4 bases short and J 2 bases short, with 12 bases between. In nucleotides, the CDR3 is TGTGCCAGCAGCCCCTCGTTGGGGCAAGAGACCCAGTACTTC. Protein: CASSPSLGQETQYF.